This T cell receptor (beta chain) is from a study of CD4 T cells in relation to SARS-CoV-2 and coronaviruses. Here immunoSEQ multiplex PCR was the method, and the copy in TCRdb shows in-frame clones only, minus some. The data contain 16,000 or so clones, about 77% of them singletons. Trimming took 2 bases from V and 2 from J, leaving 15 bases between them. The CDR3 loop spans 16 amino acids. Germline V gene sequence: CDR1 MNHNY, CDR2 SVGAGI (reference sequence). The unexposed donors gave CD4+ T cells in about 2011-2018, prior to COVID-19. After about ten days of culture, CD4+ T cells were isolated. This clone has more than one count but fewer than ten. Its antigen is undetermined.

The chain employs TRBV6-6 and TRBJ1-1; TRBD1 might be the D (5 bases). Sequencing was performed on CD4+ T cells from PBMCs, cultured in vitro. This clonotype originated in a human donor in good health. CDR3 protein: CASSYPQGVGNTEAFF. The CDR3 nucleotides are TGTGCCAGCAGTTACCCGCAGGGTGTAGGTAACACTGAAGCTTTCTTT.